This T cell receptor (beta chain) was captured by sequencing in a study of response to subunit inactivated influenza vaccine. MiXCR, run by TCRdb on the RT-PCR reads, gives a single entry per CDR3 protein. The table lists around 710,000 distinct CDR3 sequences, over 11% of them singletons. On this clonotype itself: Its antigen is not known.

Study-wide results and limits: Researchers suggested that each seasonal influenza vaccination recruits few new T cells.

The CDR3 length is 15 residues. CDR1 and CDR2 from the germline V gene are GTSNPN and SVGIG (reference sequence). Between the trimmed V and J ends, which lost 5 bases and 5 bases, there was a span of 19 bases. V and J are TRBV30 and TRBJ1-5; D is undetermined. The sequence came from a man aged 45-60 years who received an inactivated influenza vaccine. The sample was PBMCs from blood, taken 14 to 15 days before vaccination. This chain's CDR3 is CAWPLERESHQPQHF. CDR3 nucleotide sequence: TGTGCCTGGCCGCTCGAACGGGAGTCGCATCAGCCCCAGCATTTT. Based on the CDR3 plus reference TRBV30 and TRBJ1-5, the full variable domain is SQTIHQWPATLVQPVGSPLSLECTVEGTSNPNLYWYRQAAGRGLQLLFYSVGIGQISSEVPQNLSASRPQDRQFILSSKKLLLSDSGFYLCAWPLERESHQPQHFGDGTRLSIL.